This T cell receptor (beta chain) was observed in a study of blood T cell repertoires in COVID-19. Study context: Specimens from acute and convalescent COVID-19 originated in the United States, Italy and Spain. Sample material is recorded as cDNA or gDNA derived from T cells, B-cell-depleted T cells, or PBMCs.

Original processing notes: Reference gene primers were amplified, and this amplification served to estimate nucleated cell counts. Profiled with immunoSEQ multiplex PCR; TCRdb holds only in-frame clones, not every one. V and J calls and clone size come straight from that table; D and trimming were deduced from the DNA. The sample lists about 99,000 clones, about four fifths occurring once. Germline CDR1 MNHEY, CDR2 SVGAGI. Unmatched junction bases numbered 7, after V lost 6 bases and J lost 0 bases. This CDR3 has 15 residues. The gene calls are TRBV6-5 and TRBJ1-1; 7 bases match TRBD1. The sample comprised peripheral blood. The source is a man in his 70s with active or convalescent COVID-19. Here the CDR3 DNA reads TGTGCCAGCAGGTCCCGACAGGGACTGAACACTGAAGCTTTCTTT. Translation: CASRSRQGLNTEAFF.